The 9 T cell receptor beta chains below were found in one sample sequenced in a study of cytomegalovirus exposure and HLA in healthy donors. A multiplex PCR was run with 60 Vbeta primers and 13 Jbeta primers. The repertoire was sequenced with immunoSEQ multiplex PCR; TCRdb's copy has only in-frame clones and lacks some. The repertoire holds some 80,000 clones, with around 81% as singletons. Sequencing input: PBMCs. These TCRs come from a man aged 35 to 55 in good health and CMV-seronegative.

V is TRBV2 and J is TRBJ2-1, with D perhaps TRBD1 (5 bases). Germline-derived CDR1 and CDR2 are SNHLY and FYNNEI. CDR3 size: 13 residues. V was shortened by 4 bases and J by 8 bases, with 12 bases between the two germline ends. The CDR3 is CASSVAGSHEQFF. CDR3 DNA: TGTGCCAGCAGTGTGGCAGGGTCCCATGAGCAGTTCTTC.

The sample holds one count of this clone. V gene TRBV18 combines with J gene TRBJ2-7; D may be TRBD2 (6 bases). This CDR3 contains 13 residues. V dropped 3 bases and J dropped 5 bases, with 11 bases sitting between them. CDR1 is KGHSH and CDR2 is LQKENI in the germline V gene. The DNA of the CDR3 is TGTGCCAGCTCACCGGAGGGTGGAAACGAGCAGTACTTC. This encodes CASSPEGGNEQYF.

The chain carries TRBV4-1 and TRBJ2-7; 10 nucleotides agree with TRBD2. The germline V gene encodes CDR1 MGHRA and CDR2 YSYEKL. Losses at the gene ends were 3 bases for V and 1 base for J; bases not matched to a gene: 12. The CDR3 has 18 residues. The CDR3 here is CASSHGGTSVLLSYEQYF. CDR3 sequence (DNA): TGCGCCAGCAGCCATGGGGGGACTAGCGTGTTACTTTCCTACGAGCAGTACTTC.

This clone was observed a few times. This rearrangement joins TRBV7-9 to TRBJ1-3, with a weak D call TRBD1 (6 bases). The CDR3 runs to 19 residues. Trimming removed 7 bases at V and 3 bases at J, with 28 bases between. CDR1 and CDR2 from the germline V gene are SEHNR and FQNEAQ (reference sequence). The CDR3 loop is CASTSKTPGGGQGGNTIYF. In DNA form, the CDR3 reads TGTGCCAGCACCTCTAAAACGCCGGGAGGGGGTCAAGGTGGAAACACCATATATTTT.

This clone was seen more than once but under ten times. This rearrangement joins TRBV30 to TRBJ2-5; 7 nucleotides align to TRBD1. This CDR3 has 14 amino acids. Germline V CDR1 and CDR2: GTSNPN, SVGIG (reference sequence). Trimming cost V 1 base and J 2 bases; bases outside gene matches: 4. The CDR3 sequence is CAWSAGGSQETQYF. DNA for the CDR3: TGTGCCTGGAGTGCAGGGGGATCTCAAGAGACCCAGTACTTC.

The V and J genes are TRBV4-1 and TRBJ1-1; the match to TRBD1 covers 8 bases. Germline CDR1 MGHRA, CDR2 YSYEKL. This CDR3 comprises 16 residues. The junction had 10 bases not matched to a gene; V was cut back by 4 bases and J by 3 bases. The CDR3 DNA is TGCGCCAGCAGCCGCCGACAGGGGAGGGAGGACACTGAAGCTTTCTTT. Amino acids: CASSRRQGREDTEAFF.

The chain links TRBV28 to TRBJ1-1; D is possibly TRBD1 (6 bases). The CDR3 sequence is 12 residues long. Trimming left V 6 bases short and J 7 bases short, with 12 bases between. Germline-derived CDR1 and CDR2 are MDHEN and SYDVKM. This CDR3 is CASSPDRFEAFF. DNA of the CDR3: TGTGCCAGCAGCCCAGACAGGTTTGAAGCTTTCTTT.

The chain joins TRBV6-1 to TRBJ1-6; 7 bases are shared with TRBD1. The CDR3 spans 15 residues. Germline-derived CDR1 and CDR2 are MNHNS and SASEGT. Trimming removed 4 bases from V and 7 bases from J; junction bases left unmatched: 7. CDR3 sequence (DNA): TGTGCCAGCAGTGGATGGGACAGTCGGAATTCACCCCTCCACTTT. Its translation: CASSGWDSRNSPLHF.

CDR3 DNA sequence: TGTGCCAGCAGATTGGACAGGGGGCACCAAGAGACCCAGTACTTC. Its protein product is CASRLDRGHQETQYF. The J gene is TRBJ2-5, the V gene TRBV2, with 11 bases matching TRBD1. This CDR3 spans 15 amino acids. Trimming cost V 6 bases and J 0 bases; bases outside gene matches: 3. Germline V lookup: CDR1 SNHLY, CDR2 FYNNEI.